The 21 T cell receptor beta chains given below trace back to one sample, sequenced in a study of T cell responses to AZD1222 COVID-19 vaccine. Using immunoSEQ multiplex PCR, the repertoire was profiled, and TCRdb retains in-frame clones only, with some absent. Altogether around 120,000 clones are present, 70% to 90% being singletons, with the ten largest covering 7.5% to 9.5%. The material was peripheral blood, obtained on day 0 of AZD1222 vaccination. The receptor source for this set is an adult in good health.

The chain combines TRBV4-1 with TRBJ2-2; the D call may be TRBD1 or TRBD2 (5 bases each). V was pared by 0 bases and J by 4 bases, with 12 bases between. Looked up from germline, CDR1 is MGHRA and CDR2 is YSYEKL. There are 16 residues in the CDR3. DNA for the CDR3: TGCGCCAGCAGCCAAGATCGGGGCAGGACCACCGGGGAGCTGTTTTTT. This sequence encodes CASSQDRGRTTGELFF.

This chain uses TRBV30 with TRBJ1-4, with no clear D. Germline V gene lookup returns CDR1 GTSNPN and CDR2 SVGIG (reference sequence). V lost 1 base, J lost 5 bases, and 14 bases lay in between. This CDR3 comprises 15 residues. DNA for the CDR3: TGTGCCTGGAGTGAGACGACTCGAAGGAATGAAAAACTGTTTTTT. Protein product: CAWSETTRRNEKLFF.

The V and J genes are TRBV30 and TRBJ1-2, with D tentatively TRBD1 (5 bases). The CDR3 covers 13 residues. Germline loops: CDR1 GTSNPN, CDR2 SVGIG (reference sequence). V lost 0 bases and J lost 6, with 11 bases in between. DNA for the CDR3: TGTGCCTGGAGTGTGGCAGGGACTCATGGCTACACCTTC. It specifies CAWSVAGTHGYTF.

This rearrangement joins TRBV6-1 to TRBJ1-5, with TRBD1 matching 8 bases. The J segment lost 0 bases and the V segment lost 4 bases, leaving 5 bases of the junction unmatched. Germline loops: CDR1 MNHNS, CDR2 SASEGT. This CDR3 is built from 16 residues. CDR3 sequence reads: CASSGRTGNSNQPQHF. CDR3 bases: TGTGCCAGCAGTGGGAGGACAGGGAATAGCAATCAGCCCCAGCATTTT.

This rearrangement joins TRBV2 to TRBJ2-1, with 9 bases that match TRBD2. CDR1 is SNHLY, CDR2 FYNNEI, per germline. The ends lost 1 base at V and 6 bases at J; junction bases unmatched: 4. This CDR3 contains 15 residues. CDR3: CASSEGLAGINEQFF. DNA for the CDR3: TGTGCCAGCAGTGAAGGGCTAGCGGGAATCAATGAGCAGTTCTTC.

The chain uses TRBV7-3 and TRBJ1-2; the D gene is possibly TRBD1 (5 bases). Trimming took 2 bases from V and 5 from J, leaving 9 bases between them. The CDR3 is made up of 13 amino acids. The germline V gene has CDR1 SGHTA and CDR2 FQGTGA. The CDR3 sequence: CASSLQGGYGYTF. The CDR3 nucleotides are TGTGCCAGCAGCTTACAGGGAGGTTATGGCTACACCTTC. The full variable domain, completed using reference TRBV7-3 and TRBJ1-2, is GAGVSQTPSNKVTEKGKYVELRCDPISGHTALYWYRQSLGQGPEFLIYFQGTGAADDSGLPNDRFFAVRPEGSVSTLKIQRTERGDSAVYLCASSLQGGYGYTFGSGTRLTVV.

V is TRBV5-1 and J is TRBJ1-3, with D maybe TRBD1 (6 bases). The CDR3 spans 14 residues. Germline V CDR1 and CDR2: SGHRS, YFSETQ. The V end lost 4 bases, the J end lost 3 bases, and 11 bases lay between the germline ends. The CDR3 DNA reads TGCGCCAGCAGCCCGGGGACAAGTGGAAACACCATATATTTT. Protein sequence: CASSPGTSGNTIYF.

This chain uses TRBV6-1 with TRBJ1-2; D gene unclear. The CDR3 has 13 amino acids. Trimming took off 2 bases at V and 8 bases at J, with 12 bases between the two ends. Germline loops: CDR1 MNHNS, CDR2 SASEGT. The CDR3 region is CASSERAVRGYTF. CDR3 coding DNA: TGTGCCAGCAGTGAAAGGGCAGTTAGAGGCTACACCTTC.

The chain links TRBV7-9 to TRBJ1-2, with 8 bases identical to TRBD1. Losses at the gene ends were 0 bases for V and 11 bases for J; bases not matched to a gene: 8. The V gene's germline CDR1 is SEHNR and CDR2 FQNEAQ (reference sequence). CDR3 length: 14 residues. CDR3 coding DNA: TGTGCCAGCAGCTTAGCGCTGTCAGGGGGCGTTTACACCTTC. This gives the protein CASSLALSGGVYTF.

The gene calls are TRBV30 and TRBJ2-2, with D possibly matching TRBD1 (6 bases). The CDR3 is 15 residues long. The germline V and J ends were trimmed by 4 bases and 5 bases, with 17 bases remaining between them. CDR1 is GTSNPN and CDR2 is SVGIG in the germline V gene (reference sequence). CDR3 sequence: CAWMLAGAPTGELFF. The CDR3, as DNA: TGTGCCTGGATGCTGGCAGGGGCGCCGACCGGGGAGCTGTTTTTT. Full variable domain (remainder filled in from reference TRBV30 and TRBJ2-2): SQTIHQWPATLVQPVGSPLSLECTVEGTSNPNLYWYRQAAGRGLQLLFYSVGIGQISSEVPQNLSASRPQDRQFILSSKKLLLSDSGFYLCAWMLAGAPTGELFFGEGSRLTVL.

This clone was observed a single time. The chain links TRBV28 to TRBJ1-1, with 10 bases identical to TRBD1. Germline V gives CDR1 MDHEN, CDR2 SYDVKM. The CDR3 loop spans 14 amino acids. The J segment lost 4 bases and the V segment lost 5 bases, leaving 4 bases of the junction unmatched. The CDR3: CASSLWTGGTEAFF. The DNA for the CDR3 is TGTGCCAGCAGTCTTTGGACAGGGGGCACTGAAGCTTTCTTT.

The J gene is TRBJ2-7, the V gene TRBV30; TRBD2 matches at 13 bases. The germline V gene encodes CDR1 GTSNPN and CDR2 SVGIG (reference sequence). V shed 4 bases and J 4 bases; nucleotides not matched to a gene: 4. The CDR3 extends over 14 amino acids. The CDR3 protein is CAWKRTSGGYEQYF. CDR3 nucleotide sequence: TGTGCCTGGAAGAGGACTAGCGGGGGATACGAGCAGTACTTC. The entire variable domain, with the rest obtained from reference TRBV30 and TRBJ2-7, is as follows: SQTIHQWPATLVQPVGSPLSLECTVEGTSNPNLYWYRQAAGRGLQLLFYSVGIGQISSEVPQNLSASRPQDRQFILSSKKLLLSDSGFYLCAWKRTSGGYEQYFGPGTRLTVT.

V usage is TRBV19 and J usage is TRBJ1-2; possibly TRBD1 for D (5 bases). Germline V gene sequence: CDR1 LNHDA, CDR2 SQIVND (reference sequence). The CDR3 is 16 amino acids. The ends were cut back, 4 bases at V and 0 bases at J, with 15 bases in the middle. In DNA, the CDR3 is TGTGCCAGTAGTACCGGACGGGCGACAGCTAACTATGGCTACACCTTC. Translated, it gives CASSTGRATANYGYTF. The full variable domain, rest sourced from reference TRBV19 and TRBJ1-2, is DGGITQSPKYLFRKEGQNVTLSCEQNLNHDAMYWYRQDPGQGLRLIYYSQIVNDFQKGDIAEGYSVSREKKESFPLTVTSAQKNPTAFYLCASSTGRATANYGYTFGSGTRLTVV.

The V and J genes are TRBV6-2 or TRBV6-3 and TRBJ2-7; 10 positions agree with TRBD1. Germline CDR1 MNHEY, CDR2 SVGEGT. This CDR3 has 17 residues. Unmatched junction bases numbered 10, after V lost 2 bases and J lost 3 bases. CDR3 sequence reads: CASSYGPPGQGIYEQYF. The CDR3 nucleotides are TGTGCCAGCAGTTACGGGCCCCCGGGACAGGGGATCTACGAGCAGTACTTC.

The J gene is TRBJ1-4, the V gene TRBV6-5; 7 bases line up with TRBD1. CDR1 is MNHEY and CDR2 is SVGAGI in the germline V gene. This CDR3 comprises 15 residues. Unmatched junction bases numbered 3, after V lost 5 bases and J lost 0 bases. The CDR3 region is CASSRTGPTNEKLFF. CDR3 DNA sequence: TGTGCCAGCAGTCGGACAGGCCCAACTAATGAAAAACTGTTTTTT.

This chain connects TRBV5-1 to TRBJ2-7, with 8 nucleotides matching TRBD2. From germline, CDR1 is SGHRS and CDR2 YFSETQ. The CDR3 contains 14 residues. Losses at the gene ends were 1 base for V and 3 bases for J; bases not matched to a gene: 3. CDR3 in DNA: TGCGCCAGCAGCTTGAGCGGGAGAGGCTACGAGCAGTACTTC. Translated, it gives CASSLSGRGYEQYF.

In DNA, the CDR3 is TGCGCCAGCAGCAGCGGGACTAGCGGTAGCGGGGAGCTGTTTTTT. Its protein product is CASSSGTSGSGELFF. V gene TRBV5-1 combines with J gene TRBJ2-2; 11 bases agree with TRBD2. This CDR3 spans 15 amino acids. CDR1 and CDR2 (germline): SGHRS, YFSETQ. The junction had 6 bases not matched to a gene; V was cut back by 4 bases and J by 7 bases.

The chain has TRBV9 and TRBJ1-3; 9 positions agree with TRBD1. Unmatched junction bases numbered 8, after V lost 4 bases and J lost 3 bases. Germline V gene sequence: CDR1 SGDLS, CDR2 YYNGEE. The CDR3 is 16 amino acids. This CDR3 is CASSRTGGDYGNTIYF. CDR3 DNA: TGTGCCAGCAGCCGAACAGGGGGCGATTATGGAAACACCATATATTTT.

CDR3 in DNA: TGTGCCAGCAGTTATCCGTTCGGAGCTGAAGCTTTCTTT. It yields the protein CASSYPFGAEAFF. The chain combines TRBV6-5 with TRBJ1-1; no clear D gene. This CDR3 has 13 amino acids. V dropped 3 bases and J dropped 6 bases, with 11 bases sitting between them. Germline V gives CDR1 MNHEY, CDR2 SVGAGI.

J is TRBJ2-7 and V is TRBV19, with D unresolved. Germline-derived CDR1 and CDR2 are LNHDA and SQIVND (reference sequence). The CDR3 is 15 amino acids. The V end was cut by 4 bases, the J end by 0 bases, with 13 bases between. Written as DNA, the CDR3 is TGTGCCAGTAGTAGAGACCCTCAGAGCTCCTACGAGCAGTACTTC. It encodes CASSRDPQSSYEQYF.

V gene TRBV3-1 (or the pseudogene TRBV3-2) combines with J gene TRBJ1-1; D gene uncertain. The CDR3 is 15 amino acids. The germline V and J ends were trimmed by 0 bases and 0 bases, with 8 bases remaining between them. Germline V gene sequence: CDR1 LGHDT, CDR2 YNNKEL (reference sequence). CDR3 in amino acids: CASSQDTGMNTEAFF. CDR3 coding DNA: TGTGCCAGCAGCCAAGACACGGGAATGAACACTGAAGCTTTCTTT.